In this sample, the clone carrying this T cell receptor (beta chain) turned up a few times. Its antigen remains unidentified. The time point is: persistent/refractory GD, antithyroid drugs over 5 years with positive TRAb. PBMC RNA served as the TCR library source. Relying on iRepertoire HTBI primers and Arm-PCR of CDR3 regions, the team built TCR beta libraries. A single record per CDR3 protein comes from TCRdb applying MiXCR to the multiplex PCR reads. The sample lists around 400,000 distinct CDR3 sequences; 20% to 25% were seen once. The data originate from a study of regulatory T cells in long-lasting Graves disease. Study observations and caveats: Preferential use of TRBV28, TRBJ1-2 and TRBJ2-5 was seen in persistent disease.

From germline, CDR1 is SGHVS and CDR2 FQNEAQ. The CDR3 has 14 amino acids. V shed 5 bases and J shed 0 bases, with 11 bases lying between them. The input for sequencing was peripheral blood mononuclear cells (PBMCs), taken when the disease was refractory, from a patient treated with antithyroid drugs. The source is a woman between 40 and 55 years old with Graves disease. The chain combines TRBV7-8 with TRBJ2-7; D gene unclear. The CDR3 reads CASSPSIGSYEQYF. The CDR3 DNA follows: TGTGCCAGCAGCCCAAGTATCGGCTCCTACGAGCAGTACTTC.